The rows below give T cell receptor beta chains drawn from one sample of a study of shared clonotypes between healthy human individuals. Data came from immunoSEQ multiplex PCR; TCRdb stores just in-frame clones and leaves some out. This sample has about 680,000 clones, with about 74% found just once. Sample: memory CD4+ T cells sorted from blood. The source of these receptors is a woman aged 30 to 39 in good health. The CDR3 runs from the conserved cysteine through the conserved F or W. Each record gives: CDR3 protein, CDR3 DNA, V gene, D gene, J gene, clone size. The D gene is left open where the match is weak. Clone size is stated in some rows and not others, as once, few, many or a class when expanded.

CDR3aa: CASSMAGAGASSYNEQFF
CDR3nt: TGTGCCAGTAGTATGGCGGGGGCGGGCGCCAGCTCCTACAATGAGCAGTTCTTC
v_gene: TRBV19
d_gene: -
j_gene: TRBJ2-1
abundance: -

CDR3aa: CASSLGGGGDNQPQHF
CDR3nt: TGCGCCAGCAGCTTGGGAGGTGGGGGGGACAATCAGCCCCAGCATTTT
v_gene: TRBV5-1
d_gene: -
j_gene: TRBJ1-5
abundance: -

CDR3aa: CASKRQDGSDTQYF
CDR3nt: TGTGCCAGCAAAAGACAGGACGGCTCGGATACGCAGTATTTT
v_gene: TRBV7-9
d_gene: -
j_gene: TRBJ2-3
abundance: -

CDR3aa: CASSAEGRAAEAFF
CDR3nt: TGTGCCAGCAGCGCCGAGGGTCGTGCCGCTGAAGCTTTCTTT
v_gene: TRBV9
d_gene: -
j_gene: TRBJ1-1
abundance: few

CDR3aa: CASSQDALAGDTQYF
CDR3nt: TGTGCCAGCAGCCAAGATGCCCTAGCGGGAGATACGCAGTATTTT
v_gene: TRBV4-2
d_gene: TRBD2
j_gene: TRBJ2-3
abundance: -

CDR3aa: CASSFGTGATDTQYF
CDR3nt: TGTGCCAGCAGCTTCGGAACAGGGGCCACAGATACGCAGTATTTT
v_gene: TRBV27
d_gene: TRBD1
j_gene: TRBJ2-3
abundance: -

CDR3aa: CASSPTSVGEQYF
CDR3nt: TGTGCCAGCAGCCCCACTAGCGTGGGCGAGCAGTACTTC
v_gene: TRBV7-3
d_gene: TRBD2
j_gene: TRBJ2-7
abundance: -

CDR3aa: CASSPSGLALYEQYF
CDR3nt: TGTGCCAGCAGTCCGTCGGGACTAGCGCTTTACGAGCAGTACTTC
v_gene: TRBV11-2
d_gene: TRBD2
j_gene: TRBJ2-7
abundance: -

CDR3aa: CASSPSLSGTDTQYF
CDR3nt: TGTGCCAGCTCACCCTCGCTTAGCGGCACAGATACGCAGTATTTT
v_gene: TRBV18
d_gene: -
j_gene: TRBJ2-3
abundance: -

CDR3aa: CASSSWGQAGTEAFF
CDR3nt: TGTGCCAGCAGCTCTTGGGGACAGGCTGGGACGGAAGCTTTCTTT
v_gene: TRBV7-9
d_gene: TRBD1
j_gene: TRBJ1-1
abundance: -

CDR3aa: CASSLGQGGKNTEAFF
CDR3nt: TGCGCCAGCAGCTTGGGACAGGGTGGCAAGAACACTGAAGCTTTCTTT
v_gene: TRBV5-1
d_gene: TRBD1
j_gene: TRBJ1-1
abundance: -

CDR3aa: CASSPRGGVSGANVLTF
CDR3nt: TGTGCCAGCAGCCCTCGCGGTGGGGTATCTGGGGCCAACGTCCTGACTTTC
v_gene: TRBV9
d_gene: -
j_gene: TRBJ2-6
abundance: -

CDR3aa: CASSSGPSGRGEQYF
CDR3nt: TGTGCCAGCAGTTCCGGCCCTAGCGGGAGGGGTGAGCAGTACTTC
v_gene: TRBV28
d_gene: TRBD2
j_gene: TRBJ2-7
abundance: -

CDR3aa: CASSLTGNEQYF
CDR3nt: TGTGCCAGCAGCCTGACAGGGAACGAGCAGTACTTC
v_gene: TRBV5-4
d_gene: TRBD1
j_gene: TRBJ2-7
abundance: once

CDR3aa: CASSQAGGTQSNEQFF
CDR3nt: TGCGCCAGCAGCCAAGCCGGCGGGACCCAGTCCAATGAGCAGTTCTTC
v_gene: TRBV4-1
d_gene: -
j_gene: TRBJ2-1
abundance: -

CDR3aa: CASSSGEKGNTEAFF
CDR3nt: TGTGCCAGCAGCTCAGGGGAAAAAGGGAACACTGAAGCTTTCTTT
v_gene: TRBV13
d_gene: -
j_gene: TRBJ1-1
abundance: -

CDR3aa: CASSSTLAGTYNEQFF
CDR3nt: TGTGCCAGCAGTTCCACACTAGCGGGAACCTACAATGAGCAGTTCTTC
v_gene: TRBV6-5
d_gene: TRBD2
j_gene: TRBJ2-1
abundance: -

CDR3aa: CASSFARGPNTEAFF
CDR3nt: TGTGCCAGCAGCTTCGCCAGGGGGCCGAACACTGAAGCTTTCTTT
v_gene: TRBV7-6
d_gene: TRBD1
j_gene: TRBJ1-1
abundance: -

CDR3aa: CASSLARVSTDTQYF
CDR3nt: TGTGCCAGCAGCTTAGCGCGGGTTTCGACAGATACGCAGTATTTT
v_gene: TRBV7-2
d_gene: -
j_gene: TRBJ2-3
abundance: -

CDR3aa: CASSPLSSQDTQYF
CDR3nt: TGTGCCAGCAGTCCCCTAAGCAGCCAGGATACGCAGTATTTT
v_gene: TRBV6-6
d_gene: -
j_gene: TRBJ2-3
abundance: many

CDR3aa: CASSRTGDSSYEQYF
CDR3nt: TGTGCCAGCAGCCGGACAGGGGACTCCTCCTACGAGCAGTACTTC
v_gene: TRBV6-1
d_gene: TRBD1
j_gene: TRBJ2-7
abundance: -

CDR3aa: CASSFGQNQPQHF
CDR3nt: TGTGCCAGCAGCTTCGGACAGAATCAGCCCCAGCATTTT
v_gene: TRBV28
d_gene: -
j_gene: TRBJ1-5
abundance: -

CDR3aa: CASSPRFTSGNIKETQYF
CDR3nt: TGTGCCAGCTCACCACGCTTTACTAGCGGGAACATAAAAGAGACCCAGTACTTC
v_gene: TRBV18
d_gene: TRBD2
j_gene: TRBJ2-5
abundance: many

CDR3aa: CASSFAPGTGGSGELFF
CDR3nt: TGCGCCAGCAGCTTCGCTCCCGGGACAGGGGGCTCCGGGGAGCTGTTTTTT
v_gene: TRBV5-1
d_gene: TRBD1
j_gene: TRBJ2-2
abundance: -

CDR3aa: CATSRADSLNTEAFF
CDR3nt: TGTGCCACCAGCAGAGCGGACAGTCTGAACACTGAAGCTTTCTTT
v_gene: TRBV15
d_gene: -
j_gene: TRBJ1-1
abundance: -

CDR3aa: CASSTGLTSRINNEQFF
CDR3nt: TGTGCCAGCAGCACAGGGTTGACTAGCCGAATAAACAATGAGCAGTTCTTC
v_gene: TRBV11-2
d_gene: -
j_gene: TRBJ2-1
abundance: -

CDR3aa: CASSFPGQMNTEAFF
CDR3nt: TGTGCCAGCAGTTTCCCGGGACAGATGAACACTGAAGCTTTCTTT
v_gene: TRBV25-1
d_gene: TRBD1
j_gene: TRBJ1-1
abundance: -

CDR3aa: CSVSTGGADRYGYTF
CDR3nt: TGCAGCGTTTCGACAGGGGGCGCGGATCGGTATGGCTACACCTTC
v_gene: TRBV29-1
d_gene: TRBD1
j_gene: TRBJ1-2
abundance: -

CDR3aa: CASSFSGVYEQYF
CDR3nt: TGTGCCAGCAGCTTTAGCGGGGTTTACGAGCAGTACTTC
v_gene: TRBV7-2
d_gene: TRBD2
j_gene: TRBJ2-7
abundance: -

CDR3aa: CSASPTGLTF
CDR3nt: TGCAGTGCTTCTCCGACAGGCCTCACCTTC
v_gene: TRBV20-1
d_gene: -
j_gene: TRBJ1-2
abundance: -

CDR3aa: CASSQDPRQGLEQQYF
CDR3nt: TGCGCCAGCAGCCAAGATCCAAGGCAGGGCCTAGAACAGCAGTACTTC
v_gene: TRBV4-1
d_gene: -
j_gene: TRBJ2-7
abundance: -

CDR3aa: CAWSVGGQGSYEQYF
CDR3nt: TGTGCCTGGAGTGTAGGCGGACAGGGATCCTACGAGCAGTACTTC
v_gene: TRBV30
d_gene: TRBD1
j_gene: TRBJ2-7
abundance: -

CDR3aa: CASSPQDRVGGYTF
CDR3nt: TGTGCCAGCAGCCCCCAGGACAGGGTTGGTGGCTACACCTTC
v_gene: TRBV7-2
d_gene: TRBD1
j_gene: TRBJ1-2
abundance: -

CDR3aa: CASSRETPDTQYF
CDR3nt: TGTGCCAGCAGCCGGGAGACCCCAGATACGCAGTATTTT
v_gene: TRBV5-4
d_gene: -
j_gene: TRBJ2-3
abundance: -

CDR3aa: CASSLGVNTEAFF
CDR3nt: TGCGCCAGCAGCTTGGGGGTGAACACTGAAGCTTTCTTT
v_gene: TRBV5-1
d_gene: -
j_gene: TRBJ1-1
abundance: -

CDR3aa: CASSSDPGADQPQHF
CDR3nt: TGCGCCAGCAGCTCAGATCCGGGGGCGGATCAGCCCCAGCATTTT
v_gene: TRBV5-1
d_gene: -
j_gene: TRBJ1-5
abundance: -

CDR3aa: CATSRVGTSGESSGANVLTF
CDR3nt: TGTGCCACCAGCAGAGTGGGGACTAGCGGAGAGAGCTCTGGGGCCAACGTCCTGACTTTC
v_gene: TRBV15
d_gene: TRBD2
j_gene: TRBJ2-6
abundance: once

CDR3aa: CATSRGEDQPQHF
CDR3nt: TGTGCCACCAGCAGAGGGGAAGATCAGCCCCAGCATTTT
v_gene: TRBV15
d_gene: -
j_gene: TRBJ1-5
abundance: -

CDR3aa: CASSEALSGLGETQYF
CDR3nt: TGTGCCAGCAGTGAAGCCCTCTCAGGGCTTGGAGAGACCCAGTACTTC
v_gene: TRBV6-1
d_gene: -
j_gene: TRBJ2-5
abundance: many

CDR3aa: CASSTLAGGETQYF
CDR3nt: TGTGCCAGTAGTACACTAGCGGGAGGAGAGACCCAGTACTTC
v_gene: TRBV19
d_gene: TRBD2
j_gene: TRBJ2-5
abundance: -

CDR3aa: CASSILAGHKNTGELFF
CDR3nt: TGTGCCAGTAGTATCCTAGCGGGGCATAAAAACACCGGGGAGCTGTTTTTT
v_gene: TRBV19
d_gene: TRBD2
j_gene: TRBJ2-2
abundance: -

CDR3aa: CASSLLVAGVVRTGELFF
CDR3nt: TGCGCCAGCAGCCTGTTAGTAGCGGGAGTGGTGCGCACCGGGGAGCTGTTTTTT
v_gene: TRBV5-1
d_gene: TRBD2
j_gene: TRBJ2-2
abundance: once

CDR3aa: CASSLNPRELSTDTQYF
CDR3nt: TGCGCCAGCAGTCTGAATCCAAGGGAGTTGAGCACAGATACGCAGTATTTT
v_gene: TRBV23-1
d_gene: -
j_gene: TRBJ2-3
abundance: once

CDR3aa: CASSPGRGVTDTQYF
CDR3nt: TGTGCCAGCTCACCCGGACGGGGAGTCACAGATACGCAGTATTTT
v_gene: TRBV18
d_gene: -
j_gene: TRBJ2-3
abundance: once

CDR3aa: CASRTLMNTEAFF
CDR3nt: TGTGCCAGCAGGACCCTAATGAACACTGAAGCTTTCTTT
v_gene: TRBV6-6
d_gene: -
j_gene: TRBJ1-1
abundance: -

CDR3aa: CASSESGHSYEQYF
CDR3nt: TGTGCCAGCAGTGAATCTGGACATTCCTACGAGCAGTACTTC
v_gene: TRBV2
d_gene: -
j_gene: TRBJ2-7
abundance: -

CDR3aa: CASSSLTVKETQYF
CDR3nt: TGTGCCAGCAGTTCCCTGACAGTTAAAGAGACCCAGTACTTC
v_gene: TRBV6-1
d_gene: -
j_gene: TRBJ2-5
abundance: -

CDR3aa: CASSESGGETQYF
CDR3nt: TGCGCCAGCAGTGAGTCCGGGGGGGAGACCCAGTACTTC
v_gene: TRBV10-1
d_gene: TRBD2
j_gene: TRBJ2-5
abundance: -

CDR3aa: CASRENGGDEKLFF
CDR3nt: TGTGCCAGCAGGGAAAACGGGGGCGATGAAAAACTGTTTTTT
v_gene: TRBV11-1
d_gene: -
j_gene: TRBJ1-4
abundance: -

CDR3aa: CASSPGTEGNTIYF
CDR3nt: TGCGCCAGCAGCCCTGGGACAGAAGGAAACACCATATATTTT
v_gene: TRBV5-1
d_gene: TRBD1
j_gene: TRBJ1-3
abundance: -

CDR3aa: CASSARGLLTPGAKNIQYF
CDR3nt: TGTGCCAGTAGCGCCAGGGGGCTCCTCACACCGGGGGCCAAAAACATTCAGTACTTC
v_gene: TRBV19
d_gene: TRBD1
j_gene: TRBJ2-4
abundance: -

CDR3aa: CASSLDAGVNEQFF
CDR3nt: TGTGCCAGCAGCTTAGATGCAGGGGTCAATGAGCAGTTCTTC
v_gene: TRBV11-2
d_gene: -
j_gene: TRBJ2-1
abundance: few

CDR3aa: CASSASGGVYEQYF
CDR3nt: TGTGCCAGCAGCGCCAGTGGGGGGGTGTACGAGCAGTACTTC
v_gene: TRBV7-2
d_gene: TRBD2
j_gene: TRBJ2-7
abundance: -

CDR3aa: CASRLAGGLYNEQFF
CDR3nt: TGTGCCAGCAGACTAGCGGGAGGATTATACAATGAGCAGTTCTTC
v_gene: TRBV6-5
d_gene: TRBD2
j_gene: TRBJ2-1
abundance: -

CDR3aa: CASSYTGATNYGYTF
CDR3nt: TGTGCCAGCAGTTACACAGGGGCAACTAACTATGGCTACACCTTC
v_gene: TRBV28
d_gene: TRBD1
j_gene: TRBJ1-2
abundance: -

CDR3aa: CASSLNSGGREQYF
CDR3nt: TGTGCCAGCAGCTTAAATTCCGGGGGGAGGGAGCAGTACTTC
v_gene: TRBV7-2
d_gene: TRBD2
j_gene: TRBJ2-7
abundance: -

CDR3aa: CASGLEGTDTQYF
CDR3nt: TGCGCCAGCGGCCTAGAAGGCACAGATACGCAGTATTTT
v_gene: TRBV10-1
d_gene: -
j_gene: TRBJ2-3
abundance: -

CDR3aa: CAIGSTGNTIYF
CDR3nt: TGTGCCATCGGGAGTACTGGAAACACCATATATTTT
v_gene: TRBV10-3
d_gene: -
j_gene: TRBJ1-3
abundance: -

CDR3aa: CASSQRGGGSYEQYF
CDR3nt: TGTGCCAGCAGCCAAAGGGGGGGAGGCTCCTACGAGCAGTACTTC
v_gene: TRBV14
d_gene: -
j_gene: TRBJ2-7
abundance: once